The clone carrying this T cell receptor beta chain was seen a few times. The trim removed 5 bases at V and 4 bases at J, leaving 9 bases unmatched. CDR3 size: 18 residues. Germline-derived CDR1 and CDR2 are SGHVS and FNYEAQ. The sample originates from a study of identical twins. TCRdb fed the 5' RACE reads into MiXCR, producing one record per CDR3 protein. The sample includes about 920,000 distinct CDR3 sequences, 9% to 15% seen only once; the top ten take about 1.6%. This sample also belongs to another study, concerning yellow fever vaccine responses in identical twins.

The chain couples TRBV7-6 to TRBJ2-1; 15 bases match TRBD2. The TCR originated in a woman younger than 30 in good health. Sequencing input: PBMCs. The CDR3 sequence: CASSPRTSGGAWYNEQFF. The CDR3 DNA reads TGTGCCAGCAGCCCCAGGACTAGCGGGGGGGCCTGGTACAATGAGCAGTTCTTC.